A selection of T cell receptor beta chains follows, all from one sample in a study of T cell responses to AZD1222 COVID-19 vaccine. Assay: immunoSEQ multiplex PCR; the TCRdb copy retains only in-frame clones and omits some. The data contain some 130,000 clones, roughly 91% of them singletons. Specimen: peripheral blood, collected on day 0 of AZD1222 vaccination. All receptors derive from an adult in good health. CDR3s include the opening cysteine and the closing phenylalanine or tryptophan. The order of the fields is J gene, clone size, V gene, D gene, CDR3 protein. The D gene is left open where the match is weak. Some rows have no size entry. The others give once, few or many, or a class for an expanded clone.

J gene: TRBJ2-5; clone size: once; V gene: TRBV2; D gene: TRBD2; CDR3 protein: CASSGLAGAETQYF
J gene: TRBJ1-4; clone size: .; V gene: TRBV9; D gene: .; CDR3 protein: CASSVQSSNEKLFF
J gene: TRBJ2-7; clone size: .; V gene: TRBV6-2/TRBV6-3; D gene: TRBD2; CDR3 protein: CASSSPAGATYEQYF
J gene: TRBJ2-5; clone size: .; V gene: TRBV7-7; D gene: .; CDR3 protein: CASSLGRREETQYF
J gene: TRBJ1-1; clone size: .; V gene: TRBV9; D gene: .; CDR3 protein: CASSVGVAGTEAFF
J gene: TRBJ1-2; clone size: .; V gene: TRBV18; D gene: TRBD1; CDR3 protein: CASSDQQGEKNYGYTF
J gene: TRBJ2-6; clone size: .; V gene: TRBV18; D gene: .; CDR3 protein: CASSSIISGANVLTF
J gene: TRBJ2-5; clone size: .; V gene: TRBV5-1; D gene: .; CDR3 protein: CASSLPGEETQYF
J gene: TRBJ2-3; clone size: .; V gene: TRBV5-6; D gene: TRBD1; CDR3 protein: CASGYRGPRTDTQYF
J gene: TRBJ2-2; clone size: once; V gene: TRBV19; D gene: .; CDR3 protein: CASSIRTGRWTGELFF
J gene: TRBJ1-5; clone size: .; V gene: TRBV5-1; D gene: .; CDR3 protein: CASSLLGRGSNQPQHF
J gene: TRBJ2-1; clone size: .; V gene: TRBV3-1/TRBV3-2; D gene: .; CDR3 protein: CASSHSSSYNEQFF
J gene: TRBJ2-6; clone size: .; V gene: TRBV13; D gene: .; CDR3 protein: CASSSNLGVHSGANVLTF
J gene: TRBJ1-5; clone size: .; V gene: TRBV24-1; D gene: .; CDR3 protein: CATSGGGNSNQPQHF
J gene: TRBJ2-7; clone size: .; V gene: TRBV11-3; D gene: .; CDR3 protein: CASSLGGDSYEQYF
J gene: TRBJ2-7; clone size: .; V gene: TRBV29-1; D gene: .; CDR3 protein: CSVGHSWEQYF
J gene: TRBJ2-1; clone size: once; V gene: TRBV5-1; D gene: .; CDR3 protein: CASSVRADSSYNEQFF